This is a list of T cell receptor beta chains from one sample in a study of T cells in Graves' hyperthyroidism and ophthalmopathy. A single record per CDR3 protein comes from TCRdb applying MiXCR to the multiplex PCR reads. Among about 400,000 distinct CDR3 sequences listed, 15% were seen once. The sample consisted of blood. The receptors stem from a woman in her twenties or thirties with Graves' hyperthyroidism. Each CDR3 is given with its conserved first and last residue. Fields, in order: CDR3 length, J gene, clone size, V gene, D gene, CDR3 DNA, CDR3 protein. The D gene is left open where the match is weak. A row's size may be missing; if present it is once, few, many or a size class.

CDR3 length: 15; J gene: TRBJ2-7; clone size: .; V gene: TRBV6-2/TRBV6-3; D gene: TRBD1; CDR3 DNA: TGTGCCAGCACCCCTAGATACCGACAGGGACACGAGCAGTACTTC; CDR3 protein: CASTPRYRQGHEQYF
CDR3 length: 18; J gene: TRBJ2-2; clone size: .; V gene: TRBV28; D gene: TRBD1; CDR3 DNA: TGTGCCAGCAGTTTAATCGGGACAGGGTCCCCGCTCACCGGGGAGCTGTTTTTT; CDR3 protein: CASSLIGTGSPLTGELFF
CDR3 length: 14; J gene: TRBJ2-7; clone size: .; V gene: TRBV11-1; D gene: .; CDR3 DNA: TGTGCCAGCAGCTTAACTAGCAACCCTTACGAGCAGTACTTC; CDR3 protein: CASSLTSNPYEQYF
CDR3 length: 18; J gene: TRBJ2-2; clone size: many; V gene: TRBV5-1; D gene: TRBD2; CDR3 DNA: TGCGCCAGCAGCAGTGGAGGTAGCGGGAGCGAGGGAACCGGGGAGCTGTTTTTT; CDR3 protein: CASSSGGSGSEGTGELFF
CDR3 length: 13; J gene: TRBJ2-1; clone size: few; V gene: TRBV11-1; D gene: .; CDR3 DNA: TGTGCCACCCGAAGGGGAGCGGACAATGAGCAGTTCTTC; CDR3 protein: CATRRGADNEQFF
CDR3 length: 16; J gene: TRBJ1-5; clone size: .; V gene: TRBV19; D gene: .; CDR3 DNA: TGTGCCAGTAGTATAGGGTATTCCACCTTTTATCAGCCCCAGCATTTT; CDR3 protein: CASSIGYSTFYQPQHF
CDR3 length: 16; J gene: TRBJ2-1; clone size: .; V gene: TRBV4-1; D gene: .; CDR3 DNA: TGCGCCAGCAGCCCAGGCGCGCGCGGGGGCCCCAATGAGCAGTTCTTC; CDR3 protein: CASSPGARGGPNEQFF
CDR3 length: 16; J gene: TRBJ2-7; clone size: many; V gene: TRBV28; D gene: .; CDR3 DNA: TGTGCCAGCAGTTTCTCGGGACTCAAGAGCTCCTACGAGCAGTACTTC; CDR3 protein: CASSFSGLKSSYEQYF
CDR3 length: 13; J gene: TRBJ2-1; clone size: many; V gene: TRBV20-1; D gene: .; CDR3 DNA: TGCAGTGTGGGGCGGCTCATCCCGGGTGAGCAGTTCTTC; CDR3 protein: CSVGRLIPGEQFF
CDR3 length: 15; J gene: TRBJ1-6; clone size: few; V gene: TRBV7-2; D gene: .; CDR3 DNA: TGTGCCAGCAGCCCCTCGACAGGAGTTAATTCACCCCTCCACTTT; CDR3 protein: CASSPSTGVNSPLHF
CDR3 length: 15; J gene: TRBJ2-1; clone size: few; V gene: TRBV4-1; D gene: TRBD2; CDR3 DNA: TGCGCCAGCAGCCAAAAGGGAGGGAGGGACAATGAGCAGTTCTTC; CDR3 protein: CASSQKGGRDNEQFF
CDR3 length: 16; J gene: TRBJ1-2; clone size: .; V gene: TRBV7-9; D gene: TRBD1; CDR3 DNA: TGTGCCAGCAGCTTCCAAAAACCATGGGACAGAGATGGCTACACCTTC; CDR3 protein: CASSFQKPWDRDGYTF